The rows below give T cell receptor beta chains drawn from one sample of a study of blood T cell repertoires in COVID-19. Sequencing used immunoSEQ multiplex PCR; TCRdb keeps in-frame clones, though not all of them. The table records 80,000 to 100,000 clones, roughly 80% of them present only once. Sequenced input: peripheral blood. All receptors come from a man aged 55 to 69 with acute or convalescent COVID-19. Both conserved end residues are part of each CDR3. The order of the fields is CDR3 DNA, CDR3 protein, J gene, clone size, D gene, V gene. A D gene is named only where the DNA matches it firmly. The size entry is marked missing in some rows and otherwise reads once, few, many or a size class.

CDR3nt: TGTGCCAGCAGGAAGTCCGGACAGGGGGCAGATACGCAGTATTTT; CDR3aa: CASRKSGQGADTQYF; j_gene: TRBJ2-3; abundance: -; d_gene: TRBD1; v_gene: TRBV14
CDR3nt: TGTGCCACCAGTGACAACTATCTAGCGGGAGGATCCTACGAGCAGTACTTC; CDR3aa: CATSDNYLAGGSYEQYF; j_gene: TRBJ2-7; abundance: many; d_gene: TRBD2; v_gene: TRBV24-1
CDR3nt: TGTGCCAGCTCACCAACAAACCCCAATCAGCCCCAGCATTTT; CDR3aa: CASSPTNPNQPQHF; j_gene: TRBJ1-5; abundance: -; d_gene: -; v_gene: TRBV18
CDR3nt: TGTGCCAGCAGCGTCGTGGGAGTCGGGGCCAACGTCCTGACTTTC; CDR3aa: CASSVVGVGANVLTF; j_gene: TRBJ2-6; abundance: -; d_gene: -; v_gene: TRBV9
CDR3nt: TGTGCCAGCAGCTTGGGACAGACCAGCAATCAGCCCCAGCATTTT; CDR3aa: CASSLGQTSNQPQHF; j_gene: TRBJ1-5; abundance: -; d_gene: TRBD1; v_gene: TRBV7-2
CDR3nt: TGCAGCGTCGCTCAGGGGGACGAGACCCAGTACTTC; CDR3aa: CSVAQGDETQYF; j_gene: TRBJ2-5; abundance: -; d_gene: TRBD1; v_gene: TRBV29-1
CDR3nt: TGTGCCAGCTCACCAAAGCGGGATCCCACAGATACGCAGTATTTT; CDR3aa: CASSPKRDPTDTQYF; j_gene: TRBJ2-3; abundance: -; d_gene: TRBD2; v_gene: TRBV18
CDR3nt: TGTGCCAGCAGCTTGGGAGGGACAGCGTACCAAGAGACCCAGTACTTC; CDR3aa: CASSLGGTAYQETQYF; j_gene: TRBJ2-5; abundance: -; d_gene: TRBD1; v_gene: TRBV5-4
CDR3nt: TGCGCCAGCAGCCGGCAAGGGGGGAACACTGAAGCTTTCTTT; CDR3aa: CASSRQGGNTEAFF; j_gene: TRBJ1-1; abundance: -; d_gene: -; v_gene: TRBV4-1
CDR3nt: TGCGCCAGCAGCCAAGATCGGGAATTATCCGCCTCTGAAAAGTTGATTTTT; CDR3aa: CASSQDRELSASEKLIF; j_gene: TRBJ1-4; abundance: -; d_gene: -; v_gene: TRBV4-3
CDR3nt: TGTGCCAGCAGCGCTCAAACCGGGACAGGGGTCTATGGCTACACCTTC; CDR3aa: CASSAQTGTGVYGYTF; j_gene: TRBJ1-2; abundance: -; d_gene: TRBD1; v_gene: TRBV11-2
CDR3nt: TGCGCCAGCAGCCAAGCGACAGTGAGCTCCTACGAGCAGTACTTC; CDR3aa: CASSQATVSSYEQYF; j_gene: TRBJ2-7; abundance: -; d_gene: -; v_gene: TRBV4-3
CDR3nt: TGTGCCAGCACCCGGGTCGTGGCCGGGGAGCTGTTTTTT; CDR3aa: CASTRVVAGELFF; j_gene: TRBJ2-2; abundance: -; d_gene: -; v_gene: TRBV18
CDR3nt: TGCGCCAGCAGCCAAGACGGGGGGGGCACAGATACGCAGTATTTT; CDR3aa: CASSQDGGGTDTQYF; j_gene: TRBJ2-3; abundance: -; d_gene: TRBD2; v_gene: TRBV4-3
CDR3nt: TGTGCCAGCAGCTTCAGGACAGGGGGCGGGTACGAGCAGTACTTC; CDR3aa: CASSFRTGGGYEQYF; j_gene: TRBJ2-7; abundance: -; d_gene: TRBD1; v_gene: TRBV7-8
CDR3nt: TGTGCCAGCAGCCCGCAGGGGTTCGGTCTGGAGACCCAGTACTTC; CDR3aa: CASSPQGFGLETQYF; j_gene: TRBJ2-5; abundance: -; d_gene: -; v_gene: TRBV5-5
CDR3nt: TGTGCCAGCAGCCCGCAGTTCGATGAGCAGTTCTTC; CDR3aa: CASSPQFDEQFF; j_gene: TRBJ2-1; abundance: few; d_gene: -; v_gene: TRBV3-1/TRBV3-2
CDR3nt: TGTGCCAGCAGCCTCAGCGAGCGGGAGCAGTTCTTC; CDR3aa: CASSLSEREQFF; j_gene: TRBJ2-1; abundance: -; d_gene: -; v_gene: TRBV3-1/TRBV3-2
CDR3nt: TGTGCCAGCAGTTTGTGGCAGCAAGAGACCCAGTACTTC; CDR3aa: CASSLWQQETQYF; j_gene: TRBJ2-5; abundance: -; d_gene: -; v_gene: TRBV28
CDR3nt: TGCGCCAGCAGCTACCAAGATGGCGGCTACACCTTC; CDR3aa: CASSYQDGGYTF; j_gene: TRBJ1-2; abundance: -; d_gene: -; v_gene: TRBV5-1
CDR3nt: TGTGCCAGCAGTTTATCTCTAGCAGTATGGCAAGAGACCCAGTACTTC; CDR3aa: CASSLSLAVWQETQYF; j_gene: TRBJ2-5; abundance: once; d_gene: -; v_gene: TRBV27
CDR3nt: TGTGCCAGCAGTGAAACAGGGAAAACTGAAGCTTTCTTT; CDR3aa: CASSETGKTEAFF; j_gene: TRBJ1-1; abundance: -; d_gene: -; v_gene: TRBV6-1
CDR3nt: TGTGCCAGCAGTTACTCGTCAGGGAAAAACATTCAGTACTTC; CDR3aa: CASSYSSGKNIQYF; j_gene: TRBJ2-4; abundance: -; d_gene: -; v_gene: TRBV6-6
CDR3nt: TGTGCCAGCAGTTACTCCGGGAAGAAGGATACGCAGTATTTT; CDR3aa: CASSYSGKKDTQYF; j_gene: TRBJ2-3; abundance: -; d_gene: -; v_gene: TRBV6-2/TRBV6-3
CDR3nt: TGTGCCAGCAGCGCGAGACAGGGCGGCAAAACCTACGAGCAGTACTTC; CDR3aa: CASSARQGGKTYEQYF; j_gene: TRBJ2-7; abundance: -; d_gene: TRBD1; v_gene: TRBV7-8
CDR3nt: TGCGCCAGCAGCCAAGGGCGGGGGGGAGTAGATACGCAGTATTTT; CDR3aa: CASSQGRGGVDTQYF; j_gene: TRBJ2-3; abundance: -; d_gene: TRBD2; v_gene: TRBV4-1
CDR3nt: TGTGCCAGCAGTGATGTGTACAGGAACACTGAAGCTTTCTTT; CDR3aa: CASSDVYRNTEAFF; j_gene: TRBJ1-1; abundance: -; d_gene: -; v_gene: TRBV2
CDR3nt: TGTGCTAGTGGTTGGGCGCGTAATGAGCAGTTCTTC; CDR3aa: CASGWARNEQFF; j_gene: TRBJ2-1; abundance: -; d_gene: -; v_gene: TRBV12-5
CDR3nt: TGTGCCACCGAAGACAGTTCTAGCACAGATACGCAGTATTTT; CDR3aa: CATEDSSSTDTQYF; j_gene: TRBJ2-3; abundance: -; d_gene: -; v_gene: TRBV19
CDR3nt: TGTGCCAGCAGCAAAGGGGCAGGGGTACCGAGCCGCCTGCTGGATACGCAGTATTTT; CDR3aa: CASSKGAGVPSRLLDTQYF; j_gene: TRBJ2-3; abundance: -; d_gene: -; v_gene: TRBV21-1
CDR3nt: TGTGCCAGCAGATTACAGGGTCAAGGGGGTAATGAAAAACTGTTTTTT; CDR3aa: CASRLQGQGGNEKLFF; j_gene: TRBJ1-4; abundance: -; d_gene: -; v_gene: TRBV6-6